The 25 T cell receptor beta chains given below trace back to one sample, sequenced in a study of cytomegalovirus exposure and HLA in healthy donors. Amplification used 60 Vbeta primers and 13 Jbeta primers. TCRdb's table, derived via immunoSEQ multiplex PCR, lists solely in-frame clones and lacks some. The table records about 150,000 clones, roughly three quarters of them present only once. Source material: PBMCs. These receptors were taken from a human donor in good health.

The genes are TRBV6-1 and TRBJ2-3; 10 bases match TRBD2. Germline V gives CDR1 MNHNS, CDR2 SASEGT. This CDR3 region has 17 residues. Germline trimming cut 0 bases from V and 7 bases from J; bases unmatched to any gene: 10. The CDR3 region is CASSEAVAGGQGNTQYF. The CDR3 DNA reads as TGTGCCAGCAGTGAAGCGGTAGCGGGGGGCCAGGGGAATACGCAGTATTTT.

This clone was counted between two and nine times. The gene calls are TRBV5-5 and TRBJ1-5; 8 bases align to TRBD1. This CDR3 region has 15 residues. Losses at the gene ends were 1 base for V and 5 bases for J; bases not matched to a gene: 5. The germline V gene encodes CDR1 SGHKS and CDR2 YYEKEE (reference sequence). The CDR3 reads CASSLRQGPDQPQHF. CDR3 nucleotide sequence: TGTGCCAGCAGCTTGAGACAGGGGCCCGATCAGCCCCAGCATTTT.

This chain connects TRBV28 to TRBJ2-2; 9 nucleotides agree with TRBD1. Germline V lookup: CDR1 MDHEN, CDR2 SYDVKM. Unmatched junction bases numbered 8, after V lost 2 bases and J lost 7 bases. The CDR3 loop spans 16 amino acids. CDR3: CASSLRTGGGFGELFF. The CDR3 DNA follows: TGTGCCAGCAGTTTACGTACAGGGGGCGGTTTCGGGGAGCTGTTTTTT.

J is TRBJ2-7 and V is TRBV7-6; tentatively, D is TRBD2 (7 bases). Per germline, CDR1 SGHVS and CDR2 FNYEAQ. CDR3 length: 16 residues. V lost 1 base and J lost 0, with 13 bases in between. The CDR3 DNA follows: TGTGCCAGCAGCTTAGAGGGGGGGCTAAGCTCCTACGAGCAGTACTTC. Its protein product is CASSLEGGLSSYEQYF.

The V call is TRBV7-2, the J call TRBJ1-5; possible D gene TRBD1, 5 bases. CDR1 and CDR2 from the germline V gene are SGHTA and FQGNSA. V was clipped by 2 bases and J by 10 bases, with 12 bases between them. The CDR3 contains 13 residues. CDR3 sequence: CASSLRQSLPQHF. The CDR3 DNA reads as TGTGCCAGCAGCTTAAGACAGTCCTTACCCCAGCATTTT.

This chain connects TRBV14 to TRBJ1-1, with unresolved D. V was shortened by 0 bases and J by 3 bases, with 8 bases between the two germline ends. Germline loops: CDR1 SGHDN, CDR2 FVKESK. The CDR3 is 14 residues long. The CDR3 DNA sequence: TGTGCCAGCAGCCAAGAGACGAGGGACACTGAAGCTTTCTTT. Protein product: CASSQETRDTEAFF.

The J gene is TRBJ1-1, the V gene TRBV5-4; 9 nucleotides align to TRBD1. CDR3 size: 14 residues. The V and J ends lost 7 bases and 7 bases, in that order; junction bases with no gene match: 11. Germline values: CDR1 SGHNT, CDR2 YYREEE (reference sequence). CDR3 nucleotide sequence: TGTGCCAGCGAGTTCCTGGGACAGGGAGTTGAAGCTTTCTTT. Translating it yields CASEFLGQGVEAFF.

This chain connects TRBV19 to TRBJ1-5; 8 bases line up with TRBD1. Germline trimming cut 7 bases from V and 7 bases from J; bases unmatched to any gene: 9. CDR1 and CDR2 from the germline V gene are LNHDA and SQIVND (reference sequence). The length of the CDR3 is 14 residues. CDR3 region: CASTLGQASQPQHF. The CDR3 nucleotides read TGTGCCAGTACCCTGGGACAGGCCAGCCAGCCCCAGCATTTT.

V is TRBV7-2 and J is TRBJ1-5; no reliable D call. V was trimmed by 2 bases and J by 6 bases, leaving 11 bases between them. This CDR3 is built from 14 residues. The germline V gene encodes CDR1 SGHTA and CDR2 FQGNSA. The CDR3: CASSLTVQGQPQHF. DNA of the CDR3: TGTGCCAGCAGCTTAACAGTGCAAGGTCAGCCCCAGCATTTT.

The chain employs TRBV9 and TRBJ2-7, with a possible D match to TRBD2 (5 bases). The germline gives CDR1 SGDLS, CDR2 YYNGEE. Trimming shortened V by 4 bases and J by 0 bases, and 8 bases separated the two germline ends. The CDR3 is 13 residues long. CDR3 in amino acids: CASSRESSYEQYF. The DNA for the CDR3 is TGTGCCAGCAGCAGGGAGAGCTCCTACGAGCAGTACTTC.

The sample holds one count of this clone. This sequence joins TRBV25-1 and TRBJ2-1, with TRBD2 matching 7 bases. The germline gives CDR1 MGHDK, CDR2 SYGVNS. The trim removed 4 bases at V and 8 bases at J, leaving 5 bases unmatched. The CDR3 is 13 amino acids. The CDR3 DNA reads TGTGCCAGCAGTGGGCAGCGGGGCGATGAGCAGTTCTTC. It codes for CASSGQRGDEQFF.

The chain carries TRBV5-4 and TRBJ2-7; 7 bases agree with TRBD2. The CDR3 is 15 amino acids. Germline lookup yields CDR1 SGHNT and CDR2 YYREEE (reference sequence). V lost 0 bases to trimming and J lost 0 bases; unmatched junction nucleotides: 3. The CDR3 DNA sequence: TGTGCCAGCAGCTTGGGGCTAGCGGTCTCCTACGAGCAGTACTTC. The encoded protein is CASSLGLAVSYEQYF.

This chain links TRBV6-6 with TRBJ1-1; a weak D match, TRBD1 (5 bases). CDR3 length: 14 residues. V was shortened by 6 bases and J by 5 bases, with 16 bases between the two germline ends. From germline, CDR1 is MNHNY and CDR2 SVGAGI (reference sequence). DNA of the CDR3: TGTGCCAGCAGCAAAACAGGATTGGGGACTGAAGCTTTCTTT. Its translation is CASSKTGLGTEAFF.

This chain joins TRBV7-9 and TRBJ2-7; D is undetermined. The V end lost 1 base, the J end lost 0 bases, and 7 bases lay between the germline ends. CDR3 size: 14 residues. The germline CDR1 and CDR2 sequences are SEHNR and FQNEAQ (reference sequence). The CDR3 region has the DNA TGTGCCAGCAGCTTAGGCGAAATCTCCTACGAGCAGTACTTC. Translating gives CASSLGEISYEQYF.

This chain connects TRBV10-3 to TRBJ2-3; D perhaps matches TRBD1 (6 bases). V was shortened by 3 bases and J by 0 bases, with 13 bases between the two germline ends. CDR3 length: 16 residues. Germline CDR1 ENHRY, CDR2 SYGVKD. The CDR3 region is CAISDSDRSSTDTQYF. The CDR3 bases are TGTGCCATCAGTGATTCCGACAGGTCAAGCACAGATACGCAGTATTTT.

The CDR3 sequence is CASGQGNTEAFF. As DNA, the CDR3 is TGTGCCAGCGGACAGGGTAACACTGAAGCTTTCTTT. The chain combines TRBV28 with TRBJ1-1; 8 nucleotides line up with TRBD1. V lost 8 bases and J lost 2; bases outside the gene matches: 1. The germline V gene encodes CDR1 MDHEN and CDR2 SYDVKM. CDR3 length equals 12 residues.

This clone was observed a handful of times. This sequence joins TRBV28 and TRBJ2-7, with 9 bases lining up with TRBD1. V gave up 4 bases and J gave up 5 bases; unmatched junction bases: 12. CDR1 MDHEN and CDR2 SYDVKM come from the germline V gene. CDR3 length: 16 amino acids. This CDR3 is CASSSPGTGSPHEQYF. The DNA of the CDR3 is TGTGCCAGCAGTTCCCCAGGGACAGGGTCCCCCCACGAGCAGTACTTC.

The chain combines TRBV5-1 with TRBJ1-1; no definite D call. The CDR3 runs to 14 residues. CDR1 and CDR2 from the germline V gene are SGHRS and YFSETQ. The V end was cut by 3 bases, the J end by 1 base, with 10 bases between. CDR3 sequence: CASSSLGRNTEAFF. CDR3 DNA sequence: TGCGCCAGCAGCTCCCTAGGGAGGAACACTGAAGCTTTCTTT.

The chain employs TRBV6-1 and TRBJ1-2, with TRBD1 matching over 9 bases. The germline V gene encodes CDR1 MNHNS and CDR2 SASEGT. Unmatched junction bases numbered 5, after V lost 6 bases and J lost 6 bases. The CDR3 length is 13 residues. CDR3 loop: CASRRDRGDGYTF. CDR3 nucleotide sequence: TGTGCCAGCAGACGAGACAGGGGGGATGGCTACACCTTC.

Concerning this clone itself: The junction departs from the called germline gene at one end, perhaps through a read error. The chain recombines TRBV4-1 with TRBJ2-7; 14 bases map to TRBD2. This CDR3 contains 18 residues. Germline CDR1 is MGHRA and CDR2 is YSYEKL. CDR3 residues: CASSQESGLAGGSYGQYF. The CDR3 nucleotides read TGCGCCAGCAGCCAAGAGAGTGGACTAGCGGGAGGTTCTTACGGGCAGTACTTC.

This clone has just one count. This chain links TRBV5-4 with TRBJ2-1, with 10 bases fitting TRBD2. In germline, CDR1 is SGHNT, CDR2 YYREEE (reference sequence). Losses at the gene ends were 0 bases for V and 0 bases for J; bases not matched to a gene: 6. There are 18 residues in the CDR3. The CDR3 sequence: CASSLGVAGGPSYNEQFF. In nucleotides, the CDR3 is TGTGCCAGCAGCTTGGGGGTAGCGGGAGGTCCCTCCTACAATGAGCAGTTCTTC.

The chain has TRBV12-2 and TRBJ1-2; the table assigns TRBD1, which was not confirmed against the DNA. TRBV12-2 is labeled a pseudogene. CDR3 length equals 13 residues. CDR3 protein: CASRLAGNDGYTF. The CDR3 DNA sequence: TGTGCAAGTCGCTTAGCGGGCAATGATGGCTACACCTTC.

The chain is built from TRBV6-5 and TRBJ1-2, with D perhaps matching TRBD1 (5 bases). Germline CDR1 is MNHEY and CDR2 is SVGAGI. This CDR3 is 15 amino acids long. The V and J ends lost 2 bases and 7 bases respectively, with 17 bases between them. In DNA form, the CDR3 reads TGTGCCAGCAGTTACGAGATGGGCCGGAGGGGTGGCTACACCTTC. Its protein is CASSYEMGRRGGYTF.

This clone appeared a single time. The chain recombines TRBV7-9 with TRBJ1-4; possible D gene TRBD1, 6 bases. Germline assignment: CDR1 SEHNR and CDR2 FQNEAQ (reference sequence). CDR3 length equals 14 residues. Trimming removed 4 bases from V and 8 bases from J, with 14 bases in between. This CDR3 reads CASSSSRGYEKLFF. The DNA of the CDR3 is TGTGCCAGCAGCTCTTCCAGGGGATACGAAAAACTGTTTTTT. Together with reference TRBV7-9 and TRBJ1-4, the CDR3 gives the full variable domain: DTGVSQNPRHKITKRGQNVTFRCDPISEHNRLYWYRQTLGQGPEFLTYFQNEAQLEKSRLLSDRFSAERPKGSFSTLEIQRTEQGDSAMYLCASSSSRGYEKLFFGSGTQLSVL.

The chain carries TRBV5-1 and TRBJ2-6; TRBD1 matches 8 bases. The V and J ends lost 3 bases and 0 bases, in that order; junction bases with no gene match: 11. The germline V gene has CDR1 SGHRS and CDR2 YFSETQ. CDR3 length equals 19 residues. The CDR3 DNA follows: TGCGCCAGCAGCTGGTGGGACAGGATGGGGTCCTCTGGGGCCAACGTCCTGACTTTC. Its translation: CASSWWDRMGSSGANVLTF.